This TCR beta chain was sequenced during a study of long-term antiretroviral therapy in people with HIV. In the case of this clone: Its antigen is as yet unknown.

Regarding the study as a whole: It was not possible to obtain data on ART adherence, viral resistance or therapy changes. Pre-ART clonal expansion yielded clones that dominated the repertoire at all time points.

Runs used v3.0 of the immunoSEQ assay and were done at survey level. Repertoires were generated with immunoSEQ multiplex PCR, while TCRdb's copy carries only in-frame clones and drops some. The data contain 30,000 to 40,000 clones, roughly 77% of them seen just once; the ten biggest clones take up approximately 2.9%. The CDR3 runs to 12 residues. V lost 6 bases and J lost 13, with 16 bases in between. CDR1 MNHNS and CDR2 SASEGT come from the germline V gene. No fewer than two post-ART and no fewer than one pre-ART PBMC samples existed for each donor. The rearrangement uses TRBV6-1 and TRBJ2-1; D gene unclear. This TCR was sampled from a young man with HIV. This sample comprised unsorted PBMCs, obtained 1.9 years after starting antiretroviral therapy. The CDR3 spells CASRDPSVPQFF. The CDR3 DNA is TGTGCCAGCAGAGACCCCAGCGTTCCTCAGTTCTTC.